These 32 T cell receptor beta chains were all obtained from the same sample, sequenced in a study of CD8 T cells in Susac syndrome. RNA in amounts of roughly 0.5 to 1 ug was reverse transcribed with random hexamers. TCRdb reprocessed the immunoSEQ multiplex PCR reads via MiXCR and lists one record per CDR3 protein. Here the sample spans 180,000 or so distinct CDR3 sequences, roughly 95% being singletons. Sequencing was done on a sample of CD4+ T cells from PBMCs. Every receptor here comes from a human donor in good health.

The chain couples TRBV7-2 to TRBJ2-7; 11 bases fit TRBD2. The CDR3 consists of 16 residues. Germline V gene data show CDR1 as SGHTA and CDR2 as FQGNSA. J lost 3 bases, V lost 1 base, and 5 bases had no gene match. The DNA for the CDR3 is TGTGCCAGCAGCTTAGTAGCGGGAGGGCCGGGCTACGAGCAGTACTTC. Protein: CASSLVAGGPGYEQYF.

The rearrangement links TRBV7-8 to TRBJ2-1, with D perhaps matching TRBD1 (5 bases). Trimming shortened V by 3 bases and J by 10 bases, and 16 bases separated the two germline ends. The CDR3 loop spans 14 amino acids. CDR1 and CDR2 from the germline V gene are SGHVS and FQNEAQ. The CDR3 DNA reads as TGTGCCAGCAGCTTCCTTACAGGAAACGTAGAGCAGTTCTTC. Translation: CASSFLTGNVEQFF.

The V and J genes are TRBV5-1 and TRBJ2-2; D unresolved. Germline lookup yields CDR1 SGHRS and CDR2 YFSETQ. Trimming stripped 5 bases from V and 7 bases from J, with 9 bases between. This CDR3 contains 12 residues. CDR3 nucleotides: TGCGCCAGCAGGGAGATTGGCGGGGAGCTGTTTTTT. This codes for CASREIGGELFF.

The chain carries TRBV4-2 and TRBJ2-7, with no clear D. Germline CDR1 LGHNA, CDR2 YNFKEQ. The length of the CDR3 is 12 residues. V lost 0 bases and J lost 6, with 6 bases in between. This chain's CDR3 is CASSQDNREQYF. CDR3 nucleotide sequence: TGTGCCAGCAGCCAAGATAACCGCGAGCAGTACTTC.

The chain is built from TRBV20-1 and TRBJ2-3, with 7 bases that match TRBD2. This CDR3 contains 14 residues. Looked up from germline, CDR1 is DFQATT and CDR2 is SNEGSKA (reference sequence). V lost 3 bases, J lost 2 bases, and 5 bases stayed unmatched. CDR3 sequence reads: CSARTAGVTDTQYF. The CDR3 bases are TGCAGTGCTAGGACGGCGGGAGTCACAGATACGCAGTATTTT.

The chain uses TRBV3-1 and TRBJ2-1; unclear D gene. The length of the CDR3 is 13 residues. Deletions cut 4 bases from V and 6 bases from J, with 10 bases between. CDR1 and CDR2 (germline): LGHDT, YNNKEL (reference sequence). CDR3 bases: TGTGCCAGCAGCCCCCCGGGTCGCAATGAGCAGTTCTTC. As protein: CASSPPGRNEQFF.

The chain has TRBV20-1 and TRBJ1-2, with 8 bases fitting TRBD1. The CDR3 covers 12 residues. Germline V gene sequence: CDR1 DFQATT, CDR2 SNEGSKA (reference sequence). Germline trimming cut 7 bases from V and 8 bases from J; bases unmatched to any gene: 9. In DNA, the CDR3 is TGCAGTGTAGAAGACAGGGGTTCGGGCTACACCTTC. Its protein is CSVEDRGSGYTF.

The J gene is TRBJ1-2, the V gene TRBV29-1; D is unclear. Trimming removed 4 bases from V and 5 bases from J, with 14 bases in between. The germline gives CDR1 SQVTM, CDR2 ANQGSEA. The CDR3 totals 13 residues. Here the CDR3 DNA reads TGCAGCGTTGGCTGGTCAGACGGTTATGGCTACACCTTC. Translated, it gives CSVGWSDGYGYTF.

The chain joins TRBV7-2 to TRBJ2-1; TRBD2 matches 10 bases. Germline values: CDR1 SGHTA, CDR2 FQGNSA. With V trimmed by 4 bases and J by 6 bases, 6 bases remained unmatched. The CDR3 extends over 15 amino acids. CDR3 amino acids: CASSSEGLAVNEQFF. The DNA for the CDR3 is TGTGCCAGCAGCTCAGAAGGACTAGCGGTCAATGAGCAGTTCTTC.

The chain recombines TRBV7-9 with TRBJ2-7, with 11 bases aligning to TRBD2. Germline V gene lookup returns CDR1 SEHNR and CDR2 FQNEAQ (reference sequence). The CDR3 runs to 18 residues. With 4 bases clipped from V and 0 bases from J, the junction kept 11 bases outside the gene matches. The CDR3 spells CASSSFGTSGSSSYEQYF. The DNA for the CDR3 is TGTGCCAGCAGCTCGTTTGGCACTAGCGGGAGTTCCTCCTACGAGCAGTACTTC.

The chain joins TRBV6-6 to TRBJ1-2; 8 bases are a match to TRBD1. V was pared by 6 bases and J by 7 bases, with 7 bases of the junction left unmatched. The CDR3 totals 13 residues. Germline V gives CDR1 MNHNY, CDR2 SVGAGI (reference sequence). CDR3 sequence: CASSTDRGGGYTF. The CDR3 DNA follows: TGTGCCAGCAGCACTGACAGGGGAGGTGGCTACACCTTC.

As concerns this clonotype: Its ends do not fully match the called genes, so a read error is possible. The CDR3 is CASSLSLASTGGYTF. Written as DNA, the CDR3 is TGTGCCAGCAGCTTATCCTTAGCCTCGACGGGAGGCTACACCTTC. The chain combines TRBV27 with TRBJ1-2; unclear D gene. Looked up from germline, CDR1 is MNHEY and CDR2 is SMNVEV (reference sequence). The CDR3 totals 15 residues.

This clonotype was seen only a few times. The V and J genes are TRBV20-1 and TRBJ2-7; D is ambiguous. Germline V gene lookup returns CDR1 DFQATT and CDR2 SNEGSKA (reference sequence). The CDR3 has 12 amino acids. The ends were cut back, 3 bases at V and 2 bases at J, with 8 bases in the middle. Written as DNA, the CDR3 is TGCAGTGCTAGTATTAGTGCCTACGAGCAGTACTTC. Its translation is CSASISAYEQYF.

The chain carries TRBV5-1 and TRBJ2-3; D perhaps matches TRBD2 (5 bases). The CDR3 is 14 residues long. Germline CDR1 SGHRS, CDR2 YFSETQ. V was pared by 3 bases and J by 3 bases, with 11 bases between. The CDR3 DNA reads TGCGCCAGCAGCTCCCGGGTAGCGACAGATACGCAGTATTTT. It specifies CASSSRVATDTQYF.

The chain combines TRBV29-1 with TRBJ2-7; D call uncertain. The length of the CDR3 is 13 residues. V lost 1 base, J lost 4 bases, and 11 bases lay in between. The germline V gene has CDR1 SQVTM and CDR2 ANQGSEA. The CDR3: CSVEGGVSYEQYF. CDR3 nucleotide sequence: TGCAGCGTTGAAGGCGGTGTTTCGTACGAGCAGTACTTC.

This clonotype was picked up one time. V and J are TRBV20-1 and TRBJ1-4; D is unclear. The CDR3 has 15 amino acids. The germline V and J ends were trimmed by 7 bases and 5 bases, with 20 bases remaining between them. Per the germline V gene, CDR1 is DFQATT and CDR2 is SNEGSKA (reference sequence). The CDR3 here is CSVPGPLGGNEKLFF. The CDR3 DNA follows: TGCAGTGTCCCGGGTCCTCTAGGAGGAAATGAAAAACTGTTTTTT.

The chain recombines TRBV2 with TRBJ2-7, with no clear D. The ends were cut back, 9 bases at V and 2 bases at J, with 17 bases in the middle. CDR1 SNHLY and CDR2 FYNNEI come from the germline V gene. This CDR3 region has 14 residues. The CDR3, as DNA: TGTGCCAGAAGTCCCCCAGGAAGAACCTACGAGCAGTACTTC. The encoded protein is CARSPPGRTYEQYF.

This clonotype came up once. The V gene is TRBV7-3, the J gene TRBJ2-6; 9 nucleotides align to TRBD1. V lost 0 bases to trimming and J lost 12 bases; unmatched junction nucleotides: 9. This CDR3 is built from 16 residues. Looked up from germline, CDR1 is SGHTA and CDR2 is FQGTGA. The CDR3 spells CASSLTPGTGCSVLTF. CDR3 nucleotide sequence: TGTGCCAGCAGCTTAACCCCCGGGACAGGGTGTAGCGTCCTGACTTTC.

The rearrangement uses TRBV2 and TRBJ2-2, with D possibly being TRBD1 (6 bases). CDR1 is SNHLY and CDR2 is FYNNEI in the germline V gene. V lost 2 bases and J 6 bases, leaving 13 bases between the germline ends. This CDR3 spans 15 amino acids. CDR3 sequence: CASSEWTRGPGELFF. In nucleotides, the CDR3 is TGTGCCAGCAGTGAATGGACCAGGGGACCCGGGGAGCTGTTTTTT.

The chain is built from TRBV5-1 and TRBJ2-7; D may match TRBD1 or TRBD2 (5 bases each). Germline V gene sequence: CDR1 SGHRS, CDR2 YFSETQ. Deletions cut 0 bases from V and 0 bases from J, with 13 bases between. This CDR3 is built from 16 residues. The chain's CDR3 is CASSLDPGTSSYEQYF. As DNA, the CDR3 is TGCGCCAGCAGCTTGGATCCGGGGACGAGCTCCTACGAGCAGTACTTC.

J is TRBJ1-1 and V is TRBV29-1, with 11 bases aligning to TRBD1. Per the germline V gene, CDR1 is SQVTM and CDR2 is ANQGSEA. The V gene end was trimmed by 7 bases and the J gene end by 2 bases; junction bases not matched to a gene: 9. CDR3 length equals 15 residues. CDR3 bases: TGCAGCGCAGTAGGGGACAGGGGGTTAAACACTGAAGCTTTCTTT. Translation: CSAVGDRGLNTEAFF.

The genes are TRBV30 and TRBJ2-2; no firm D call. The CDR3 loop spans 14 amino acids. The germline gives CDR1 GTSNPN, CDR2 SVGIG (reference sequence). V was trimmed by 2 bases and J by 5 bases, leaving 12 bases between them. The CDR3, as DNA: TGTGCCTGGAGTATGGGTCTCTTGACCGGGGAGCTGTTTTTT. Translation: CAWSMGLLTGELFF.

The V call is TRBV4-2, the J call TRBJ2-3; 9 bases map to TRBD1. Germline V gene lookup returns CDR1 LGHNA and CDR2 YNFKEQ. With V trimmed by 3 bases and J by 7 bases, 5 bases remained unmatched. This CDR3 spans 14 amino acids. The chain's CDR3 is CASSQMGQGNTQYF. The CDR3 DNA is TGTGCCAGCAGCCAGATGGGACAGGGCAATACGCAGTATTTT.

The chain joins TRBV29-1 to TRBJ2-1; D uncertain. The V and J ends lost 4 bases and 9 bases respectively, with 16 bases between them. This CDR3 has 13 residues. CDR1 SQVTM and CDR2 ANQGSEA come from the germline V gene. The CDR3 nucleotides are TGCAGCGTTGCCGAGAGAGTGTACCCTGAGCAGTTCTTC. Amino acid sequence: CSVAERVYPEQFF.

The genes are TRBV24-1 and TRBJ2-5; D is tentatively TRBD1 or TRBD2 (5 bases each). Germline CDR1 reads KGHDR; CDR2 reads SFDVKD. The length of the CDR3 is 17 residues. Trimming pared 0 bases from V and 4 bases from J, leaving 17 bases between. CDR3 in DNA: TGTGCCACCAGTGATTTGGAATCGGCAGGGACGCGAGAGACCCAGTACTTC. Translation gives CATSDLESAGTRETQYF.

The chain combines TRBV7-6 with TRBJ2-7; 14 bases align to TRBD2. Germline CDR1 and CDR2: SGHVS and FNYEAQ. CDR3 length: 15 residues. V was clipped by 5 bases and J by 6 bases; unmatched bases: 6. CDR3 in DNA: TGTGCCAGCAGCCCCACCGGGACTAGCGGGAGCGAGCAGTACTTC. This translates into CASSPTGTSGSEQYF.

V usage is TRBV29-1 and J usage is TRBJ1-2; TRBD1 aligns across 9 bases. Per the germline V gene, CDR1 is SQVTM and CDR2 is ANQGSEA. With V trimmed by 3 bases and J by 2 bases, 7 bases remained unmatched. This CDR3 comprises 15 residues. CDR3 nucleotide sequence: TGCAGCGTTGACCTGACAGGGGGTCTAAACTATGGCTACACCTTC. Its protein is CSVDLTGGLNYGYTF.

This chain connects TRBV24-1 to TRBJ2-5; 8 bases match TRBD1. Unmatched junction bases numbered 4, after V lost 3 bases and J lost 5 bases. The CDR3 spans 14 residues. Looked up from germline, CDR1 is KGHDR and CDR2 is SFDVKD. This CDR3 reads CATSDTRGRETQYF. The CDR3 DNA reads as TGTGCCACCAGTGATACCAGGGGGCGGGAGACCCAGTACTTC.

The rearrangement joins TRBV3-1 to TRBJ1-1; a weak D match, TRBD1 (5 bases). V was shortened by 3 bases and J by 7 bases, with 9 bases between the two germline ends. The CDR3 totals 12 residues. The V gene's germline CDR1 is LGHDT and CDR2 YNNKEL (reference sequence). The CDR3, as DNA: TGTGCCAGCAGCCAGGGACGGGGTGAAGCTTTCTTT. It is translated as CASSQGRGEAFF.

The V gene is TRBV5-1, the J gene TRBJ2-7, with D uncertain. The CDR3 has 13 amino acids. Trimming cost V 4 bases and J 3 bases, with 11 bases left between them. The germline gives CDR1 SGHRS, CDR2 YFSETQ. The CDR3: CASSQSANYEQYF. As DNA, the CDR3 is TGCGCCAGCAGCCAGAGCGCGAACTACGAGCAGTACTTC.

This rearrangement joins TRBV20-1 to TRBJ2-1; D is uncertain. This CDR3 contains 14 residues. V dropped 5 bases and J dropped 0 bases, with 11 bases sitting between them. In germline, CDR1 is DFQATT, CDR2 SNEGSKA (reference sequence). CDR3 DNA: TGCAGTGCTCTACCAGTAGACTCCTACAATGAGCAGTTCTTC. It is translated as CSALPVDSYNEQFF.

This chain connects TRBV20-1 to TRBJ2-4; D unresolved. The V and J ends lost 6 bases and 7 bases respectively, with 13 bases between them. The CDR3 consists of 12 residues. Germline CDR1 and CDR2: DFQATT and SNEGSKA (reference sequence). The CDR3 sequence: CSASTNRNIQYF. The CDR3 DNA reads TGCAGTGCCTCCACAAATCGGAACATTCAGTACTTC.